This TCR beta chain derives from a study of cytomegalovirus exposure and HLA in healthy donors. Regarding the study as a whole: Usually a TCR sequence was rare, but some public TCRs were found in many donors.

This CDR3 is built from 16 residues. Germline V gives CDR1 MNHEY, CDR2 SMNVEV (reference sequence). Trimming took 3 bases from V and 6 from J; bases not matched to a gene: 10. Some clones are missing from TCRdb's copy, which holds only in-frame ones; the method was immunoSEQ multiplex PCR. The profile shows about 280,000 clones, 70% to 90% of them singletons. A remark on this clone: Its antigen is unidentified.

The material sequenced was PBMCs. The TCR sequence derives from a young woman in good health and CMV-seronegative. The V call is TRBV27, the J call TRBJ2-2, with TRBD2 matching 7 bases. The CDR3 DNA is TGTGCCAGCAGTTTTGAAAGCGGGAACTTACCCGGGGAGCTGTTTTTT. It yields the protein CASSFESGNLPGELFF.